Listed here are 28 T cell receptor beta chains from one sample, sequenced in a study of neurological immune-mediated disorders (dated by TCRdb to between 2017 and 2020). Receptors were amplified or captured by 5' RACE. For sequencing, an Illumina HiSeq 2500 was employed. Using fastp trimming at Q25 and MiXCR clonotype assembly, TCRdb reanalyzed the public sequencing data and kept in-frame beta chains. Here each entry gathers all rows of one CDR3 protein and keeps the most common genes and DNA. The sample records roughly 56,000 distinct CDR3 sequences, roughly 10% of which are singletons. The ten most abundant clones make up about 2% of the sample. Sequenced: PBMCs. Every receptor here comes from a man aged 55 to 69 in good health.

This clonotype was counted at least ten times. This CDR3 reads CAIGDTLYGYTF. The CDR3 bases are TGCGCCATCGGGGACACCCTCTATGGCTACACCTTC. This chain links TRBV5-1 with TRBJ1-2; TRBD1 might be the D (6 bases). The length of the CDR3 is 12 residues. V was trimmed by 9 bases and J by 4 bases, leaving 13 bases between them. CDR1 is SGHRS and CDR2 is YFSETQ in the germline V gene.

This clonotype was seen repeatedly, ten times or more. The chain uses TRBV27 and TRBJ2-1; unclear D gene. V was cut by 5 bases and J by 8 bases, with 10 bases left in between. The CDR3 consists of 12 residues. Per germline, CDR1 MNHEY and CDR2 SMNVEV (reference sequence). CDR3 DNA: TGTGCCAGCAGTACCACTACGGATGAGCAGTTCTTC. Translated: CASSTTTDEQFF.

This clonotype ranks as large (0.1 to 1%). The rearrangement links TRBV20-1 to TRBJ2-7; TRBD1 agrees at 7 bases. The trim removed 7 bases at V and 3 bases at J, leaving 12 bases unmatched. The CDR3 consists of 14 residues. In germline, CDR1 is DFQATT, CDR2 SNEGSKA (reference sequence). The CDR3 is CSGSAHGTVYEQYF. Written as DNA, the CDR3 is TGCAGTGGTTCAGCCCACGGGACAGTCTACGAGCAGTACTTC.

This clonotype was counted ten times or more. This chain joins TRBV7-9 and TRBJ2-4; D uncertain. CDR1 SEHNR and CDR2 FQNEAQ come from the germline V gene (reference sequence). The CDR3 has 13 residues. Trimming took 2 bases from V and 7 from J, leaving 9 bases between them. CDR3 in DNA: TGTGCCAGCAGCTTAAACGCTGGCAACATTCAGTACTTC. Protein product: CASSLNAGNIQYF.

V gene TRBV10-3 combines with J gene TRBJ2-3; 8 nucleotides agree with TRBD2. The germline V gene encodes CDR1 ENHRY and CDR2 SYGVKD. Unmatched junction bases numbered 4, after V lost 0 bases and J lost 2 bases. This CDR3 contains 16 residues. For the CDR3, the DNA is TGTGCCATCAGTGAGTCCGCGGGGGGAAACACAGATACGCAGTATTTT. It yields the protein CAISESAGGNTDTQYF.

This clonotype has a count of ten or more. Compared with germline, one end of the junction differs, possibly owing to a read error. The gene calls are TRBV5-1 and TRBJ2-7; 7 bases are a match to TRBD1. CDR1 and CDR2 (germline): SGHRS, YFSETQ. The CDR3 is 12 amino acids. The CDR3 DNA reads TGTGCCAGCAGTGGGGACAGCTACGAGCAGTACTTC. As protein: CASSGDSYEQYF.

This clonotype has a count of ten or more. J is TRBJ2-2 and V is TRBV20-1; 8 bases line up with TRBD2. Germline V gene lookup returns CDR1 DFQATT and CDR2 SNEGSKA (reference sequence). After removal of 3 bases from V and 7 bases from J, the junction contained 7 bases not matched to a gene. The CDR3 is made up of 14 amino acids. The CDR3: CSARPGGRVGELFF. The CDR3 nucleotides read TGCAGTGCTAGGCCGGGGGGGCGGGTCGGGGAGCTGTTTTTT.

This clonotype came up a few times. V and J are TRBV5-4 and TRBJ1-5; D is possibly TRBD1 (6 bases). This CDR3 comprises 13 residues. Trimming removed 3 bases at V and 7 bases at J, with 11 bases between. Germline values: CDR1 SGHNT, CDR2 YYREEE (reference sequence). CDR3 nucleotide sequence: TGTGCCAGCAGCTCGGGGGCCGGGCAGCCCCAGCATTTT. Residues: CASSSGAGQPQHF.

Many counts were recorded for this clonotype. This chain uses TRBV12-3 or TRBV12-4 with TRBJ2-7; maybe TRBD2 (5 bases). This CDR3 has 16 amino acids. V was trimmed by 4 bases and J by 4 bases, leaving 20 bases between them. For the CDR3, the DNA is TGTGCCAGCAGTTCCGGCGGGTGGGAAAGCCCTTACGAGCAGTACTTC. Translated, it gives CASSSGGWESPYEQYF.

There are many counts of this clonotype. The CDR3 nucleotides are TGTGCCAGCAGTCCATCGACAGTCACTGAAGCTTTCTTT. The encoded protein is CASSPSTVTEAFF. This sequence joins TRBV12-3 or TRBV12-4 and TRBJ1-1, with D tentatively TRBD1 (5 bases). The CDR3 sequence is 13 residues long. V was cut by 5 bases and J by 4 bases, with 11 bases left in between.

This clonotype came up many times. J is TRBJ1-6 and V is TRBV5-5; D unresolved. CDR1 is SGHKS, CDR2 YYEKEE, per germline (reference sequence). Between the trimmed V and J ends, which lost 1 base and 5 bases, there was a span of 1 base. The CDR3 length is 12 residues. The CDR3 is CASSLNNSPLHF. The CDR3 DNA reads as TGTGCCAGCAGCTTGAATAATTCACCCCTCCACTTT.

This clonotype was counted many times. The rearrangement uses TRBV7-8 and TRBJ2-1, with 7 nucleotides matching TRBD2. V was pared by 5 bases and J by 7 bases, with 5 bases of the junction left unmatched. CDR3 length: 13 amino acids. Germline V gene lookup returns CDR1 SGHVS and CDR2 FQNEAQ. CDR3 DNA: TGTGCCAGCAGCCCATGGGGGGGTAATGAGCAGTTCTTC. Translating it yields CASSPWGGNEQFF.

This clonotype was seen at least ten times. The CDR3 loop is CASSQGTGANVLTF. In DNA form, the CDR3 reads TGTGCCAGCAGCCAGGGGACTGGGGCCAACGTCCTGACTTTC. V and J are TRBV14 and TRBJ2-6; D unresolved. Germline lookup yields CDR1 SGHDN and CDR2 FVKESK. The V and J ends lost 3 bases and 2 bases respectively, with 5 bases between them. This CDR3 is 14 amino acids long.

The chain is built from TRBV7-8 and TRBJ2-5; D is unresolved. Trimming removed 5 bases at V and 5 bases at J, with 24 bases between. CDR1 and CDR2 from the germline V gene are SGHVS and FQNEAQ. There are 17 residues in the CDR3. DNA for the CDR3: TGTGCCAGCAGCCCCCCGGGCGGCGGCAGGCCTCGGGAGACCCAGTACTTC. Translating gives CASSPPGGGRPRETQYF.

Ten or more counts support this clonotype. The chain recombines TRBV27 with TRBJ2-1, with 7 positions matching TRBD1. The germline CDR1 and CDR2 sequences are MNHEY and SMNVEV (reference sequence). The CDR3 is 12 residues long. After removal of 4 bases from V and 8 bases from J, the junction contained 2 bases not matched to a gene. The CDR3 DNA follows: TGTGCCAGCAGTTCAACAGGGGATGAGCAGTTCTTC. As protein: CASSSTGDEQFF.

This clonotype occurred many times. This chain links TRBV28 with TRBJ1-1, with D perhaps matching TRBD1 (6 bases). Trimming removed 2 bases at V and 1 base at J, with 8 bases between. The germline CDR1 and CDR2 sequences are MDHEN and SYDVKM. This CDR3 is built from 14 residues. CDR3 amino acids: CASSLEQGNTEAFF. The DNA for the CDR3 is TGTGCCAGCAGTTTAGAACAGGGGAACACTGAAGCTTTCTTT.

This clonotype was seen a handful of times. The chain uses TRBV20-1 and TRBJ2-3, with D perhaps matching TRBD2 (5 bases). The ends were cut back, 6 bases at V and 4 bases at J, with 17 bases in the middle. The CDR3 length is 14 residues. Germline V CDR1 and CDR2: DFQATT, SNEGSKA (reference sequence). CDR3 coding DNA: TGCAGTGCGGTACTAGTGAGTGGCCCAGATACGCAGTATTTT. This encodes CSAVLVSGPDTQYF.

At least ten counts were recorded for this clonotype. A read error may account for a junction end that differs from germline. V usage is TRBV7-8 and J usage is TRBJ2-5, with D hard to call. The germline V gene encodes CDR1 SGHVS and CDR2 FQNEAQ. The CDR3 has 14 amino acids. In nucleotides, the CDR3 is TGTGCCAGCACTTCCTCGACCTACCAGGAGACCCAGTACTTC. This gives the protein CASTSSTYQETQYF.

This clonotype was detected many times. The chain couples TRBV7-2 to TRBJ1-6; D perhaps matches TRBD1 (5 bases). CDR1 SGHTA and CDR2 FQGNSA come from the germline V gene. Trimming stripped 2 bases from V and 6 bases from J, with 14 bases between. This CDR3 is built from 16 residues. As DNA, the CDR3 is TGTGCCAGCAGCTTAAATGGGGGGAATGGTAATTCACCCCTCCACTTT. Translating gives CASSLNGGNGNSPLHF. Supplemented by reference TRBV7-2 and TRBJ1-6, the full variable domain reads GAGVSQSPSNKVTEKGKDVELRCDPISGHTALYWYRQSLGQGLEFLIYFQGNSAPDKSGLPSDRFSAERTGGSVSTLTIQRTQQEDSAVYLCASSLNGGNGNSPLHFGNGTRLTVT.

This clonotype was detected many times. The V call is TRBV20-1, the J call TRBJ1-1; D is unresolved. Trimming pared 1 base from V and 6 bases from J, leaving 9 bases between. CDR1 and CDR2 (germline): DFQATT, SNEGSKA (reference sequence). CDR3 length: 12 amino acids. The chain's CDR3 is CSARVAGAEAFF. CDR3 nucleotide sequence: TGCAGTGCTAGAGTGGCAGGCGCTGAAGCTTTCTTT.

This clonotype was recorded many times. The rearrangement uses TRBV12-3 or TRBV12-4 and TRBJ1-4; 10 bases match TRBD1. The CDR3 has 16 amino acids. V shed 3 bases and J 6 bases; nucleotides not matched to a gene: 7. The CDR3 reads CASSLNRGQGHEKLFF. The CDR3 DNA reads TGTGCCAGCAGTTTGAATCGGGGACAGGGGCATGAAAAACTGTTTTTT.

This clonotype was picked up many times. V gene TRBV5-1 combines with J gene TRBJ2-7, with D uncertain. CDR1 SGHRS and CDR2 YFSETQ come from the germline V gene. V was shortened by 2 bases and J by 4 bases, with 10 bases between the two germline ends. The CDR3 extends over 13 amino acids. The chain's CDR3 is CASSFLTEYEQYF. The CDR3 nucleotides read TGCGCCAGCAGCTTCTTGACGGAATACGAGCAGTACTTC.

This clonotype was recorded many times. The chain carries TRBV24-1 and TRBJ2-5; 9 bases match TRBD2. V shed 12 bases and J 5 bases; nucleotides not matched to a gene: 12. Germline assignment: CDR1 KGHDR and CDR2 SFDVKD. The CDR3 totals 14 residues. DNA of the CDR3: TGTGCCGTAGGGTCCAGCGGGGGGCCGGAGACCCAGTACTTC. It specifies CAVGSSGGPETQYF.

This clonotype was detected many times. The V and J genes are TRBV5-4 and TRBJ1-2; D is unclear. The CDR3 loop spans 14 amino acids. Trimming shortened V by 2 bases and J by 5 bases, and 13 bases separated the two germline ends. Germline assignment: CDR1 SGHNT and CDR2 YYREEE (reference sequence). DNA of the CDR3: TGTGCCAGCAGCTTAGGAATCGGGAGTTATGGCTACACCTTC. Translating it yields CASSLGIGSYGYTF.

This clonotype was observed many times. The V call is TRBV7-2, the J call TRBJ2-5, with 11 nucleotides matching TRBD2. J lost 1 base, V lost 1 base, and 2 bases had no gene match. The germline CDR1 and CDR2 sequences are SGHTA and FQGNSA. The CDR3 spans 16 residues. This CDR3 reads CASSLELAGVQETQYF. In DNA, the CDR3 is TGTGCCAGCAGCTTAGAACTAGCGGGGGTCCAAGAGACCCAGTACTTC.

This clonotype has ten or more counts. This sequence joins TRBV5-6 and TRBJ2-1; 9 nucleotides match TRBD1. Trimming removed 2 bases from V and 5 bases from J; junction bases left unmatched: 11. The CDR3 runs to 17 residues. The V gene's germline CDR1 is SGHDT and CDR2 YYEEEE. The CDR3 bases are TGTGCCAGCAGCTTACAGGGGGCGGGAGTATTGGACAATGAGCAGTTCTTC. Amino acid sequence: CASSLQGAGVLDNEQFF.

This clonotype was seen ten or more times. This chain joins TRBV12-3 or TRBV12-4 and TRBJ2-7; D possibly corresponds to TRBD2 (5 bases). CDR3 length: 14 residues. Trimming cost V 4 bases and J 4 bases, with 14 bases left between them. CDR3 DNA: TGTGCCAGCAGTTGGGAGACAACTGCGTACGAGCAGTACTTC. Amino acids: CASSWETTAYEQYF.

At least ten counts were recorded for this clonotype. This sequence joins TRBV7-3 and TRBJ2-1, with D maybe TRBD2 (5 bases). This CDR3 spans 13 amino acids. Germline CDR1 and CDR2: SGHTA and FQGTGA. The ends were cut back, 1 base at V and 8 bases at J, with 9 bases in the middle. The CDR3 nucleotides are TGTGCCAGCAGCTTAATGGGAGTCGATGAGCAGTTCTTC. Translation: CASSLMGVDEQFF.